Shown below are 19 T cell receptor beta chains from a single sample sequenced in a study of post-analysis software for immune sequencing data. Study-wide results and limits: Several TRBV segments (TRBV5-6, TRBV5-1 and TRBV20-1 among them) occurred more frequently in patients than in controls.

Unique molecular identifiers were present in the TCR beta cDNA libraries. TCRdb re-derived calls from the PCR reads in MiXCR, one entry per CDR3 protein. This table holds a few hundred thousand distinct CDR3 sequences, roughly 36% found once. No antigen has been assigned to these receptors. Sequencing used blood. The receptors derive from a girl aged 10 to 17 with multiple sclerosis.

This clonotype was detected only a few times. The chain has TRBV4-3 and TRBJ1-2; D is uncertain. V was pared by 0 bases and J by 2 bases, with 10 bases between. This CDR3 spans 15 amino acids. Germline CDR1 LGHNA, CDR2 YSLEER. The chain's CDR3 is CASSQDLDRNYGYTF. The CDR3 bases are TGCGCCAGCAGCCAAGACTTGGACCGAAACTATGGCTACACCTTC.

There are a few counts of this clonotype. The CDR3, as DNA: TGTGCCAGCAGACCTAGTAGGGGGAGCAATCAGCCCCAGCATTTT. This gives the protein CASRPSRGSNQPQHF. The chain employs TRBV12-3 or TRBV12-4 and TRBJ1-5; tentatively, D is TRBD1 (6 bases). The V end lost 6 bases, the J end lost 1 base, and 13 bases lay between the germline ends. The CDR3 extends over 15 amino acids.

A few counts support this clonotype. This chain connects TRBV21-1 to TRBJ1-1. TRBV21-1 counts as a pseudogene. The CDR3 has 15 amino acids. The CDR3 loop is CASSKSTPENTEAFF. The CDR3 nucleotides are TGTGCCAGCAGCAAAAGTACGCCAGAGAACACTGAAGCTTTCTTT.

This clonotype was counted a few times. The rearrangement joins TRBV27 to TRBJ1-6; TRBD1 might be the D (6 bases). Germline assignment: CDR1 MNHEY and CDR2 SMNVEV (reference sequence). Trimming pared 5 bases from V and 13 bases from J, leaving 18 bases between. The CDR3 totals 14 residues. CDR3 sequence: CASSPGTWSDPLHF. CDR3 DNA sequence: TGTGCCAGCAGTCCGGGGACATGGTCGGATCCCCTCCACTTT.

The chain is built from TRBV29-1 and TRBJ2-3; no reliable D call. The V gene lost 8 bases and the J gene lost 0 bases, with 15 bases spanning the gap. CDR1 and CDR2 (germline): SQVTM, ANQGSEA. This CDR3 comprises 14 residues. The CDR3 protein is CSIVVGRSTDTQYF. In nucleotides, the CDR3 is TGCAGCATTGTGGTTGGACGGAGCACAGATACGCAGTATTTT.

The gene calls are TRBV2 and TRBJ2-5; 9 nucleotides agree with TRBD1. Germline V lookup: CDR1 SNHLY, CDR2 FYNNEI. CDR3 length: 16 amino acids. Trimming at V came to 0 bases and at J to 11 bases, leaving 13 bases not matched to a gene. The CDR3, as DNA: TGTGCCAGCAGTGAAGCCGGGACAGGGAGGTACAATGAGCAGTACTTC. Its translation is CASSEAGTGRYNEQYF.

This clonotype has only one observation. The chain combines TRBV21-1 with TRBJ2-1; no check of the table's D call, TRBD1, against the DNA was made. TRBV21-1 is assigned pseudogene status. The CDR3 loop spans 14 amino acids. CDR3 loop: CASSKGYRVGEQFF. DNA of the CDR3: TGTGCCAGCAGCAAAGGGTACAGGGTCGGTGAGCAGTTCTTC.

The rearrangement joins TRBV29-1 to TRBJ2-3; TRBD1 agrees at 10 bases. The V and J ends lost 1 base and 3 bases, in that order; junction bases with no gene match: 13. The germline V gene encodes CDR1 SQVTM and CDR2 ANQGSEA. CDR3 size: 18 residues. The CDR3 region is CSVEAARDRGAGTDTQYF. CDR3 coding DNA: TGCAGCGTTGAAGCCGCCCGGGACAGGGGAGCGGGAACAGATACGCAGTATTTT.

This sequence joins TRBV29-1 and TRBJ2-7; D gene unclear. The CDR3 extends over 11 amino acids. CDR1 is SQVTM, CDR2 ANQGSEA, per germline. V gave up 3 bases and J gave up 4 bases, with 7 bases separating them. The DNA for the CDR3 is TGCAGCGTTGAGGAGAGATACGAGCAGTACTTC. It codes for CSVEERYEQYF.

This clonotype turned up a few times. The genes are TRBV30 and TRBJ1-4; weak D call: TRBD1 (5 bases). The CDR3 is 12 residues long. Deletions cut 1 base from V and 7 bases from J, with 7 bases between. Germline V gene sequence: CDR1 GTSNPN, CDR2 SVGIG (reference sequence). CDR3 residues: CAWSEQGEKLFF. In DNA, the CDR3 is TGTGCCTGGAGTGAGCAGGGTGAAAAACTGTTTTTT.

This clonotype was found a few times. The CDR3 spells CAARWGGTGKRNYEQYF. The CDR3 DNA follows: TGTGCCGCCCGGTGGGGGGGGACAGGGAAGAGGAACTACGAGCAGTACTTC. V is TRBV28 and J is TRBJ2-7; 9 positions match TRBD1. CDR3 length: 17 amino acids. The J segment lost 3 bases and the V segment lost 11 bases, leaving 20 bases of the junction unmatched. Germline V gene sequence: CDR1 MDHEN, CDR2 SYDVKM.

This clonotype was seen only a few times. V gene TRBV7-2 combines with J gene TRBJ1-1; D is unclear. This CDR3 comprises 12 residues. V was cut by 5 bases and J by 5 bases, with 9 bases left in between. CDR1 and CDR2 from the germline V gene are SGHTA and FQGNSA. In DNA form, the CDR3 reads TGTGCCAGCAGCATCAAAAGGACTGAAGCTTTCTTT. This translates into CASSIKRTEAFF.

The sample holds a few counts of this clonotype. The rearrangement uses TRBV12-3 or TRBV12-4 and TRBJ2-2; D might be TRBD1 or TRBD2, each matching 5 bases. The CDR3 spans 15 residues. V lost 3 bases to trimming and J lost 8 bases, with 16 bases between them. The CDR3 loop is CASSFSGTQRGELFF. The CDR3, as DNA: TGTGCCAGCAGTTTTTCGGGGACGCAAAGAGGGGAGCTGTTTTTT.

J is TRBJ2-3 and V is TRBV12-3 or TRBV12-4; tentatively, D is TRBD2 (6 bases). Trimming removed 8 bases from V and 3 bases from J, with 21 bases in between. The CDR3 has 16 residues. CDR3 bases: TGTGCCAGCCGACAGCGGGCTGGGGGGAGAACAGATACGCAGTATTTT. As protein: CASRQRAGGRTDTQYF.

This clonotype was picked up a small number of times. The rearrangement links TRBV5-1 to TRBJ2-1; D is uncertain. The J call may be in error: the DNA end matches TRBJ2-7 better. There are 12 residues in the CDR3. Germline V gene data show CDR1 as SGHRS and CDR2 as YFSETQ. The CDR3 here is CASSLGDNEQYF. As DNA, the CDR3 is TGCGCCAGCAGCTTGGGTGACAATGAGCAGTACTTC.

In regard to this clonotype: Just one base apart from a much larger clone, this may be a read error. The V gene is TRBV6-6, the J gene TRBJ2-7, with 9 bases matching TRBD1. V was pared by 6 bases and J by 4 bases, with 10 bases of the junction left unmatched. The CDR3 has 15 amino acids. Germline assignment: CDR1 MNHNY and CDR2 SVGAGI (reference sequence). CDR3 amino acids: CASSTPGQGCYEQYF. CDR3 DNA sequence: TGTGCCAGCAGCACCCCGGGACAGGGATGTTACGAGCAGTACTTC.

In nucleotides, the CDR3 is TGCAGTGCTAGAGATGGGGAAACCGGGGAGCTGTTTTTT. Its protein product is CSARDGETGELFF. The rearrangement links TRBV20-1 to TRBJ2-2; D call uncertain. The germline V gene has CDR1 DFQATT and CDR2 SNEGSKA (reference sequence). Trimming stripped 0 bases from V and 5 bases from J, with 7 bases between. The CDR3 sequence is 13 residues long.

This clonotype was detected ten times or more. The chain recombines TRBV12-3 or TRBV12-4 with TRBJ2-4, with D possibly being TRBD2 (7 bases). V lost 4 bases and J 0 bases, leaving 19 bases between the germline ends. The CDR3 totals 18 residues. This CDR3 reads CASSSAGALWGAKNIQYF. For the CDR3, the DNA is TGTGCCAGCAGTTCCGCGGGGGCCCTCTGGGGAGCCAAAAACATTCAGTACTTC.

The rearrangement links TRBV28 to TRBJ2-7, with D unclear. The CDR3 is 12 amino acids. V gave up 6 bases and J gave up 3 bases, with 9 bases separating them. The V gene's germline CDR1 is MDHEN and CDR2 SYDVKM. The CDR3 reads CASRPHGYEQYF. CDR3 nucleotide sequence: TGTGCCAGCAGGCCCCACGGCTACGAGCAGTACTTC.